The sequence of this T cell receptor beta chain was determined in a study of T cell changes during pregnancy in multiple sclerosis. This clone appeared once. Trimming took 2 bases from V and 9 from J, leaving 14 bases between them. This CDR3 spans 14 amino acids. CDR1 and CDR2 from the germline V gene are SGHNT and YENEEA. The protocol was immunoSEQ multiplex PCR, while the TCRdb copy is restricted to in-frame clones and leaves out a portion. The sample gives some 40,000 clones, 80% to 90% of which show up once; approximately 0.51% is in the top ten. The V gene is TRBV11-3, the J gene TRBJ2-1; D is possibly TRBD2 (6 bases). This TCR came from a female donor with multiple sclerosis, enrolled in a pregnancy study. The input for sequencing was CD4+ T cells from peripheral blood mononuclear cells, taken in the first trimester of pregnancy. The CDR3 sequence is CASSLREREFEQFF. As DNA, the CDR3 is TGTGCCAGCAGCTTACGGGAGAGGGAATTTGAGCAGTTCTTC.